This entry concerns a single T cell receptor (beta chain). No antigen is known for it. V lost 6 bases, J lost 15 bases, and 21 bases lay in between. Germline CDR1 is MNHNY and CDR2 is SVGAGI (reference sequence). This CDR3 is built from 13 residues. Use of 60 Vbeta and 13 Jbeta primers characterized the PCR. Clones were read by immunoSEQ multiplex PCR, and TCRdb kept only the in-frame ones, dropping some. The data hold roughly 140,000 clones, with approximately 83% observed a single time. These data are taken from a study of cytomegalovirus exposure and HLA in healthy donors. As for the study in general: Out of approximately 170 million T cells, an earlier analysis found around 110 million unique TCR beta sequences in total. Findings and caveats of the study: Fewer N-insertions than the approximately 610-donor mean were reportedly shown by an Asian-associated ancestry cluster in a later analysis.

V usage is TRBV6-6 and J usage is TRBJ2-1; a weak D match, TRBD2 (5 bases). This TCR was recovered from a male donor in good health and CMV-seronegative. Source material: PBMCs. The CDR3 DNA reads as TGTGCCAGCAGCCTGGAAGAGGGCCTGGTTCGGTTCTTC. Protein: CASSLEEGLVRFF.